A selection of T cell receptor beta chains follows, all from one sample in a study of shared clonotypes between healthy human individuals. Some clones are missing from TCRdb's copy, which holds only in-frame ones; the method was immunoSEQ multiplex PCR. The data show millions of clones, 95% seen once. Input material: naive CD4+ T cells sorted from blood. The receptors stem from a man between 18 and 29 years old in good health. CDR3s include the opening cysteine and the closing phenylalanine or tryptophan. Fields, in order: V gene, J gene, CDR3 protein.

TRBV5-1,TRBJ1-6,CASSLSPNNSPLHF
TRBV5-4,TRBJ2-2,CASTDPLTAANTGELFF
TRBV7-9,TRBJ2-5,CASSSWTSGAQETQYF
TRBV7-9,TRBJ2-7,CASSSQAEQYF
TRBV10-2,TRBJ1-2,CASSPAYGYTF
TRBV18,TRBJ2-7,CASSSQGALSYEQYF
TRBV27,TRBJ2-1,CASSLSGGRAYNEQFF
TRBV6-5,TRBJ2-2,CASLRGNTGELFF
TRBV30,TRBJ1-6,CAWRTGGYNSPLHF
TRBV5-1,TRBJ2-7,CASSLTGDIPYEQYF
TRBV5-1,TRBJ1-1,CASKSIWMNTEAFF
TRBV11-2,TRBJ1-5,CASSLVGHNQPQHF
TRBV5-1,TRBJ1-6,CASSFTGANSPLHF
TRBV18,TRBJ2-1,CASSPDRLGTNEQFF
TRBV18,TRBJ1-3,CASSPRQGAGNTIYF
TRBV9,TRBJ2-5,CASSVSNAYSQETQYF
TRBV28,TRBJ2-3,CASGTSGGSRTDTQYF
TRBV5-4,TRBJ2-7,CASSLGLGQGEAGREQYF
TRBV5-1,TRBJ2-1,CASRRQGYYNEQFF
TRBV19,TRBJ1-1,CASSPAGTIFGSTEAFF
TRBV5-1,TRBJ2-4,CASLDPGQGNIQYF
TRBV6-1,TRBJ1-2,CASSETGGYGYTF
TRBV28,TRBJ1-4,CASSSGTGNEKLFF
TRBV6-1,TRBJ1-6,CASCQGGSPLHF
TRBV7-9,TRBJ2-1,CASSLGSGRFDEQFF
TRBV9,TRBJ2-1,CASSASGMGYNEQFF
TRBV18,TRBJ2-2,CASSPPGYGNTGELFF
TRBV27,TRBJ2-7,CASSRRLAGDREQYF
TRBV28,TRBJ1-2,CASSGPEGNYGYTF
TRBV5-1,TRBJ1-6,CASSPHYQGTGSPLHF
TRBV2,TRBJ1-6,CASGRQGAGNSPLHF
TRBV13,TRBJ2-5,CASSSPPLAGEQETQYF
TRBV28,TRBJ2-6,CASSSGGTGANVLTF
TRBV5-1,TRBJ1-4,CASGTGSSVGEKLFF
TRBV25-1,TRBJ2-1,CASSELVGNNEQFF
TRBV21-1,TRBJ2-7,CASNTGTCTYEQYF
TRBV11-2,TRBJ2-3,CASSPEFGTQYF
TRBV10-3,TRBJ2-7,CAISGRTDEQYF
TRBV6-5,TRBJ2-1,CASSYDKWTGEQFF
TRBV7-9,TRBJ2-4,CASSPGQGSHIQYF
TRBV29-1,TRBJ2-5,CSVPEGEETQYF
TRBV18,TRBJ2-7,CASSPNSGTYEQYF
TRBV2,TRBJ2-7,CASSEHLAGGPEQYF
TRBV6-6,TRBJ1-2,CASQSPTATNYGYTF
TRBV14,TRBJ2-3,CASSQYDADTQYF
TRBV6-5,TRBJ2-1,CASSRGDEQFF
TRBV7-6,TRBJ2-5,CASSRGLAKETQYF
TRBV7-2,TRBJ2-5,CASSQTQGAWETQYF
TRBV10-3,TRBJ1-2,CAIRGGGYTF
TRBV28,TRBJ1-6,CASSPQISPLHF
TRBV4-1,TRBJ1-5,CASSQAPDTLEGQPQHF